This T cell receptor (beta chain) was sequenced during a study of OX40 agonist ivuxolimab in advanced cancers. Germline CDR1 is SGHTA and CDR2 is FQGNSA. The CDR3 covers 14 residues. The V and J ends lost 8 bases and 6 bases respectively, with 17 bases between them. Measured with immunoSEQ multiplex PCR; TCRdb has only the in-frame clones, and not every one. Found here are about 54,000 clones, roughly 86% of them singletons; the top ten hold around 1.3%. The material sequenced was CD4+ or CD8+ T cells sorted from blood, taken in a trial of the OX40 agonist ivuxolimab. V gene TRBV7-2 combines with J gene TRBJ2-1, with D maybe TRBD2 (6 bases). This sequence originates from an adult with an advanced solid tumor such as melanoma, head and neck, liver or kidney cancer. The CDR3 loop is CASGLGGGANEQFF. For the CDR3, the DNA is TGTGCCAGCGGTCTGGGGGGAGGCGCCAATGAGCAGTTCTTC.